This T cell receptor beta chain derives from a study of spatial heterogeneity in lung cancer. Time point described: sample taken at primary tumor resection. The donors, roughly 70 patients with untreated early-stage non-small cell lung cancer, provided the samples. Unsorted tumor, nontumor lung tissue or cryopreserved PBMC supplied the whole RNA. The study, taken as a whole, reports: Tumor mutation counts were tracked by expanded intratumoral alpha and beta TCR counts.

This clonotype turned up a few times. Its cognate antigen is unknown. TCRdb processed the 5' RACE reads anew with MiXCR; each CDR3 protein has one entry. The table records tens of thousands of distinct CDR3 sequences, less than 20% of them present only once. This CDR3 region has 17 residues. Germline assignment: CDR1 SGHRS and CDR2 YFSETQ. With 2 bases clipped from V and 1 base from J, the junction kept 7 bases outside the gene matches. The sequencing used lung tumor tissue, collected at surgery. The TCR sequence derives from a female donor with early-stage non-small cell lung cancer. V usage is TRBV5-1 and J usage is TRBJ2-2; 8 bases align to TRBD1. The CDR3 region is CASSLITGQVNTGELFF. In DNA, the CDR3 is TGCGCCAGCAGCTTAATTACGGGACAGGTGAACACCGGGGAGCTGTTTTTT.